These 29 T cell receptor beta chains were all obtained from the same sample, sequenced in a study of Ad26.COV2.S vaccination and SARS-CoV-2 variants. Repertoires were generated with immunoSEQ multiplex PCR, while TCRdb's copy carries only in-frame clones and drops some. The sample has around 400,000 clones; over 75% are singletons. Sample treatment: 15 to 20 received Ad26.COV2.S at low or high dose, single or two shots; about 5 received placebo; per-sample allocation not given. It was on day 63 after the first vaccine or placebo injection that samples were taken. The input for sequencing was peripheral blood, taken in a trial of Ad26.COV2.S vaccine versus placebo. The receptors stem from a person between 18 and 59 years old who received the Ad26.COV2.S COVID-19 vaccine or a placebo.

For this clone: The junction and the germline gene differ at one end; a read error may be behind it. The CDR3 protein is CASIEAGRDEQYF. In DNA form, the CDR3 reads TGCGCCAGCATTGAGGCGGGCAGGGACGAGCAGTACTTC. The rearrangement links TRBV10-2 to TRBJ2-7; perhaps D is TRBD1 or TRBD2 (5 bases each). The CDR3 loop spans 13 amino acids. Per germline, CDR1 WSHSY and CDR2 SAAADI.

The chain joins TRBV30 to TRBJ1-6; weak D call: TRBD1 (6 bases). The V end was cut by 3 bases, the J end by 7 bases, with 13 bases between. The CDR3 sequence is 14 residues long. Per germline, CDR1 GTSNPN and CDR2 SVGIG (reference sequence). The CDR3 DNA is TGTGCCTGGAGGGACGGGGGGGCAAATTCACCCCTCCACTTT. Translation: CAWRDGGANSPLHF.

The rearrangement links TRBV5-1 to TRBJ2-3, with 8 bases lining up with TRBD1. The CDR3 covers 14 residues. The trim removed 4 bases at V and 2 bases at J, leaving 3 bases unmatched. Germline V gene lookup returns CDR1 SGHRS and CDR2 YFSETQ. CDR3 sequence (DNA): TGCGCCAGCAGCAAGGACAGGGTCACAGATACGCAGTATTTT. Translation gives CASSKDRVTDTQYF.

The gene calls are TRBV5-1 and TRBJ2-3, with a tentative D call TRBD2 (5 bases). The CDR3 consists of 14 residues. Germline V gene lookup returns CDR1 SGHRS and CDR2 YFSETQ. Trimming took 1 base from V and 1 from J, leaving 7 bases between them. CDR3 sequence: CASSLIGGTDTQYF. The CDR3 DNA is TGCGCCAGCAGCTTGATCGGGGGCACAGATACGCAGTATTTT. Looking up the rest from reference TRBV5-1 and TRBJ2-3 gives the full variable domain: KAGVTQTPRYLIKTRGQQVTLSCSPISGHRSVSWYQQTPGQGLQFLFEYFSETQRNKGNFPGRFSGRQFSNSRSEMNVSTLELGDSALYLCASSLIGGTDTQYFGPGTRLTVL.

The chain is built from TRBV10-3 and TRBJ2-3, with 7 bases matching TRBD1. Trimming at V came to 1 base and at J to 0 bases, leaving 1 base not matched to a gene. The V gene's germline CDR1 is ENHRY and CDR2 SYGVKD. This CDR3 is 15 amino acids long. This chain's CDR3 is CAISELGQSTDTQYF. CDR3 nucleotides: TGTGCCATCAGTGAGTTGGGACAGAGCACAGATACGCAGTATTTT.

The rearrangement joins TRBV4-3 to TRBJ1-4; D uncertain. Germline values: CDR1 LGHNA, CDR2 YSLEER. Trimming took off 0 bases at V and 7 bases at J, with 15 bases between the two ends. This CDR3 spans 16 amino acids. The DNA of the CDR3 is TGCGCCAGCAGCCAAGACTATCGAAGGGCGAGTGAAAAACTGTTTTTT. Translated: CASSQDYRRASEKLFF.

The CDR3 protein is CASSLFTLSSGANVLTF. The CDR3 region has the DNA TGTGCCAGCAGTTTATTTACGTTGAGCTCTGGGGCCAACGTCCTGACTTTC. The rearrangement joins TRBV28 to TRBJ2-6; D not resolved. Trimming took 1 base from V and 0 from J, leaving 10 bases between them. Germline values: CDR1 MDHEN, CDR2 SYDVKM. The CDR3 is 17 amino acids.

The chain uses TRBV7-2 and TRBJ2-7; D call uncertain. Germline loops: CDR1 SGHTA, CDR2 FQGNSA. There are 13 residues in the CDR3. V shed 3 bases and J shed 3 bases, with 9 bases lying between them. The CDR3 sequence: CASSFSSYYEQYF. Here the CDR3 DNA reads TGTGCCAGCAGCTTCTCATCCTACTACGAGCAGTACTTC.

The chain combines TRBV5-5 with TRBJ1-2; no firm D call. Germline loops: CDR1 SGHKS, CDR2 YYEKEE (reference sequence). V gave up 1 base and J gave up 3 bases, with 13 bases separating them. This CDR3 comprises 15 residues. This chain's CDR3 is CASSLWVRLDYGYTF. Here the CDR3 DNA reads TGTGCCAGCAGCTTGTGGGTCAGGCTGGACTATGGCTACACCTTC.

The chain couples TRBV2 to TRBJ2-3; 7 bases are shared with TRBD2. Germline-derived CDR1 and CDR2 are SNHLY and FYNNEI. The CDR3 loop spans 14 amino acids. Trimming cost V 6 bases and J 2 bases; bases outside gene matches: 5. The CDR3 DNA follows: TGTGCCAGCAGCTCGGGGGGAATCACAGATACGCAGTATTTT. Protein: CASSSGGITDTQYF.

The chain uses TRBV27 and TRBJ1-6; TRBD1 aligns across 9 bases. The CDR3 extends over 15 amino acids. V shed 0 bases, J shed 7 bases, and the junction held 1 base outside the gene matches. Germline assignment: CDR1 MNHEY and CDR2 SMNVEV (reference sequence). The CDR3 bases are TGTGCCAGCAGTTTATCAGGACAGGGGAATTCACCCCTCCACTTT. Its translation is CASSLSGQGNSPLHF.

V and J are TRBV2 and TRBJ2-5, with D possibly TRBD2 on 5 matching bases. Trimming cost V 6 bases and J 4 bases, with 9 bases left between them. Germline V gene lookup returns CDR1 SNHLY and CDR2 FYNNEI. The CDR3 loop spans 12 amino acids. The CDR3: CASRGEGETQYF. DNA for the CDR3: TGTGCCAGCAGGGGAGAGGGAGAGACCCAGTACTTC.

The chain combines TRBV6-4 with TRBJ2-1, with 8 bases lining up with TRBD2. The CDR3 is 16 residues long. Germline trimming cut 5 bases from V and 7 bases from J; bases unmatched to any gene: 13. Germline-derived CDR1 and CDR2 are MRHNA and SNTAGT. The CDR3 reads CASSPVTGGGRNEQFF. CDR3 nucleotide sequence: TGTGCCAGCAGTCCCGTTACGGGAGGGGGTAGGAATGAGCAGTTCTTC.

The CDR3, as DNA: TGCGCCAGCAGCCCCGAGGGGCCTTCGCTAGGATACAATGAGCAGTTCTTC. Protein: CASSPEGPSLGYNEQFF. The V and J genes are TRBV5-1 and TRBJ2-1; tentatively, D is TRBD1 or TRBD2 (5 bases each). CDR3 size: 17 residues. V lost 4 bases and J 4 bases, leaving 21 bases between the germline ends. Germline CDR1 reads SGHRS; CDR2 reads YFSETQ.

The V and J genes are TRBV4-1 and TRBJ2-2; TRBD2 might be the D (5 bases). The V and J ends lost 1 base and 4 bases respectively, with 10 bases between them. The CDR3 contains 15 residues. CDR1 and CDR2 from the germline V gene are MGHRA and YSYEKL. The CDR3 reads CASSQGSGSTGELFF. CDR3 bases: TGCGCCAGCAGCCAAGGGAGCGGCTCCACCGGGGAGCTGTTTTTT.

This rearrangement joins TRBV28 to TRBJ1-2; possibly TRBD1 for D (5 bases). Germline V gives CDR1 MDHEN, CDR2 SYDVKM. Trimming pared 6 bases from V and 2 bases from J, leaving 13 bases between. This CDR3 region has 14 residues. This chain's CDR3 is CASRTGTLNYGYTF. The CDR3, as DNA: TGTGCCAGCAGAACCGGGACGTTAAACTATGGCTACACCTTC.

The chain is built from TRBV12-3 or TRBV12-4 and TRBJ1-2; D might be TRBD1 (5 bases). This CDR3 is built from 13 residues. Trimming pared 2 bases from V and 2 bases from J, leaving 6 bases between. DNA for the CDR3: TGTGCCAGCAGTTTAAACAGGAACTATGGCTACACCTTC. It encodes CASSLNRNYGYTF.

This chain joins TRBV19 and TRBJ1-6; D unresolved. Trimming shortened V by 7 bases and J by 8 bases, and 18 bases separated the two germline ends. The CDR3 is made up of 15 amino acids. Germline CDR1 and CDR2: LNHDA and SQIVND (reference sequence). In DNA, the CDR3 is TGTGCCAGTACAGCCTGGCCGGTTGGGGATTCACCCCTCCACTTT. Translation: CASTAWPVGDSPLHF.

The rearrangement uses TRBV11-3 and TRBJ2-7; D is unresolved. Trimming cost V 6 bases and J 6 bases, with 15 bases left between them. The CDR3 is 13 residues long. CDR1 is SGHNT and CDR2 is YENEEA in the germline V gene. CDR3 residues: CASSLGRTGEQYF. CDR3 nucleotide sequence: TGTGCCAGCAGTCTAGGACGGACCGGCGAGCAGTACTTC. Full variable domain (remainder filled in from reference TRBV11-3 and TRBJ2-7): EAGVVQSPRYKIIEKKQPVAFWCNPISGHNTLYWYLQNLGQGPELLIRYENEEAVDDSQLPKDRFSAERLKGVDSTLKIQPAELGDSAVYLCASSLGRTGEQYFGPGTRLTVT.

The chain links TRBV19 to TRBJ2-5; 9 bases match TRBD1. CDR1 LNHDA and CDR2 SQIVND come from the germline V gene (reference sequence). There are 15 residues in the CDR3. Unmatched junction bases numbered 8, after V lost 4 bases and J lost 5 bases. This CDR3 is CASSSPGQGEETQYF. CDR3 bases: TGTGCCAGTAGTAGTCCGGGACAGGGTGAGGAGACCCAGTACTTC.

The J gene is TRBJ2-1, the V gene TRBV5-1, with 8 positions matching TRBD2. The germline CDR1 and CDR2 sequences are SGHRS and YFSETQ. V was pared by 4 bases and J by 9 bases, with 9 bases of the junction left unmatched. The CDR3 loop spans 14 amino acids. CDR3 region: CASSQGLGAGEQFF. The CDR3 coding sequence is TGCGCCAGCAGCCAGGGACTAGGGGCCGGTGAGCAGTTCTTC.

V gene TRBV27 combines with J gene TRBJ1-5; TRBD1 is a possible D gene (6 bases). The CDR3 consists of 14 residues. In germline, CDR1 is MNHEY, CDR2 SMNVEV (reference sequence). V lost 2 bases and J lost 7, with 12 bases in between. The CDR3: CASSLEGVRQPQHF. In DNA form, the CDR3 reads TGTGCCAGCAGTTTAGAGGGGGTAAGGCAGCCCCAGCATTTT.

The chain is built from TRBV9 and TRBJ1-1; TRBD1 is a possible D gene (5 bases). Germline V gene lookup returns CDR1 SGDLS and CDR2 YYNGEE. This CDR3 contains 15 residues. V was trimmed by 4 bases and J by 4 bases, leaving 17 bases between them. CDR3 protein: CASSPRLGGPTEAFF. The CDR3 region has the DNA TGTGCCAGCAGCCCGCGACTGGGGGGACCCACTGAAGCTTTCTTT. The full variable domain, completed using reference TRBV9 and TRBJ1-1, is DSGVTQTPKHLITATGQRVTLRCSPRSGDLSVYWYQQSLDQGLQFLIQYYNGEERAKGNILERFSAQQFPDLHSELNLSSLELGDSALYFCASSPRLGGPTEAFFGQGTRLTVV.

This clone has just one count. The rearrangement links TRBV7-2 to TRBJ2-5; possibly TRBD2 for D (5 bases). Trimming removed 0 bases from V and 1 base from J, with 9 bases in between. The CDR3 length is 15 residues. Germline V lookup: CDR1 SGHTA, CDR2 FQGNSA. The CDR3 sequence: CASSLARAAQETQYF. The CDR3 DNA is TGTGCCAGCAGCTTAGCGCGGGCAGCCCAAGAGACCCAGTACTTC.

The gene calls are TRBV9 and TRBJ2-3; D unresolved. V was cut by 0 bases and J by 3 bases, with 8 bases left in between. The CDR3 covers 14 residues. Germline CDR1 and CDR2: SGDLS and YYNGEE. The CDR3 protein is CASSVEDGTDTQYF. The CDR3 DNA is TGTGCCAGCAGCGTAGAAGATGGGACAGATACGCAGTATTTT.

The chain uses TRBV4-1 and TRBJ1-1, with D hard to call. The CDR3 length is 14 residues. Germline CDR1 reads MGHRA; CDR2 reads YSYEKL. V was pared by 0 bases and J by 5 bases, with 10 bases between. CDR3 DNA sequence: TGCGCCAGCAGCCAAGACACCTCGAGGACTGAAGCTTTCTTT. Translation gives CASSQDTSRTEAFF.

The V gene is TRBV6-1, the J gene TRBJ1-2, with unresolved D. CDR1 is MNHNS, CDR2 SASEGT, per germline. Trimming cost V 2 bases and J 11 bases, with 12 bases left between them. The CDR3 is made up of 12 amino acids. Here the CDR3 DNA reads TGTGCCAGCAGTGAACAGAGGCTGGGATACACCTTC. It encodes CASSEQRLGYTF.

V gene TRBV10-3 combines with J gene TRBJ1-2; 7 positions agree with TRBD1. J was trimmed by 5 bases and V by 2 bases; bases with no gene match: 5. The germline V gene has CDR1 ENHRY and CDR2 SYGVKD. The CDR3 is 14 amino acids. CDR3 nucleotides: TGTGCCATCAGTGAGCCGACAGGGCGGTATGGCTACACCTTC. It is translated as CAISEPTGRYGYTF.

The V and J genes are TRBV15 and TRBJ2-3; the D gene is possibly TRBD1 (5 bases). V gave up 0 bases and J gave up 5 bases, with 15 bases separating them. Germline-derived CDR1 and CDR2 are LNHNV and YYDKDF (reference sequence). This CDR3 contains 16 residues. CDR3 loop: CATSRDRVRAGDTQYF. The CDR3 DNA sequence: TGTGCCACCAGCAGAGATCGGGTCAGGGCCGGAGATACGCAGTATTTT.